This TCR beta chain was sequenced in a study of blood T cells in healthy people across ages (dated by TCRdb to between 2014 and 2017). Background on the whole study: In model experiments, template switching captured roughly one uniquely barcoded TCR beta cDNA molecule for every two T cells. Age-related changes in TCR beta repertoire diversity were measured in the study by deep sequencing normalized with unique cDNA molecular identifiers. Donors were grouped into four age groups: young (average roughly 15 years), middle-aged (39), aged (about 60) and long-lived (approximately 78). For two donors (one aged 18 to 30 and one aged 80 or older), the study analyzed two additional independent replicas of 1 million unique cDNA reads from the same blood draw. What the authors observed across the whole study: Because the CMV infection status of the donors was unknown, age-related changes in expanded clonotypes may potentially have been confounded. Total diversity estimates from one million sequenced T cells were considered lower bounds and underestimates. Bulk unsorted PBMC profiling prevented conclusive comparison of naive and antigen-experienced compartments. As age increased, observed TCR beta diversity per million T cells dropped in a roughly linear way, and a significant reduction was already evident by age 40. Compared with the aged group, more naive CD4+ T cells, fewer expanded clones and increased TCR diversity were shown by the long-lived group, suggesting age selection. Observed TCR beta diversity correlated strongly with the percentage of naive T cells measured by flow cytometry.

Germline trimming amounts to 6 bases on V and 4 bases on J, with 14 as the count of junction bases outside the gene matches. The germline V gene (reference sequence) yields DFQATT for CDR1 and SNEGSKA for CDR2. Measured from the cysteine to the phenylalanine, the CDR3 is 15 residues long. Only the CDR3 DNA is retained, 45 bases long and in frame from the first base. Comment on this clonotype: Its antigen specificity is not known. The record has no base qualities; no much larger clone is one base away.

Library preparation employed 5' RACE. The listed sequencing device is Illumina HiSeq 2500. A second PCR of roughly 7 to 11 cycles was performed with a sample-barcoded 5' primer and a J-beta primer mix. A unique molecular identifier was introduced onto each TCR beta cDNA molecule by a template-switch 5' adaptor carrying 12 random nucleotides. At least 2.5 million CDR3-containing paired-end reads were obtained from each sample. All of the RNA was converted into first-strand cDNA using the Mint cDNA synthesis kit, with a TRBC-specific oligonucleotide serving as the primer. Following uracil-DNA glycosylase treatment, all cDNA underwent a first 18-cycle PCR with the universal primers M1SS and BC2_uni_R. Per the authors' processing: For normalization, 1 million high-quality reads, each with a distinct molecular identifier, were randomly selected from each sample. Instead of being binned into consensus sequences, reads that shared molecular identifiers were thrown out. CDR3 identification, clonotype clustering and error correction used MiTCR with a Q25 quality threshold and the strictest error-elimination algorithm. Lower-bound total TCR beta diversity was estimated with a nonparametric unseen species model using Euler transformation. The public reads were run again by TCRdb, first through fastp at Q25 and then through MiXCR, and only productive beta chains were kept. Every distinct CDR3 protein forms one entry, paired with its most common genes and DNA. TCRdb's processing, not the authors', yielded these V and J calls. For this sample there are more than 900,000 distinct CDR3 sequences; 29% appear just once. Around 9.6% of the sample is in the top ten clones.

The donors were roughly 39 Caucasian individuals from Russia, aged roughly 6 to 100 years, who were systemically healthy. Each donor gave 8 to 10 milliliters of peripheral blood, drawn into EDTA-treated Vacutainer tubes. Ficoll-Paque density-gradient centrifugation was used to isolate PBMCs, with at least 7 million obtained per sample. Total RNA was extracted from PBMCs with Trizol reagent, with at least 5.5 micrograms obtained per sample. For every donor, an aliquot of PBMCs went through flow cytometry to measure the percentages of naive CD45RAhigh/CD27high T cells. This sample was also put to use in a study of T cells of mothers and their children. That second publication adds: The donors were nine systemically healthy Caucasian individuals, made up of three mothers and their six children. cDNA synthesis used all of the extracted RNA, with 1.5 ug of RNA in each 15 ul reaction. In the second PCR, the M1S primer added sample barcodes and 2-4 random nucleotides. Over 9.5 million TCR beta CDR3 reads were obtained for each mother, and approximately 3.2 million reads were obtained for each child. In both related and unrelated pairs, thymic selection shapes the output of TCR recombination in a similar way, with inherited differences having only a minor effect. Normalized repertoire overlap in related mother-child pairs was always slightly higher than in unrelated mother-child pairs, but the difference was never significant. No persistent microchimeric T cell clones were found, with a detection sensitivity of roughly 100 clones per million clonotypes. In the study, deep NGS was used to compare the TCR beta repertoires of mothers and children, and features distinguishing related mother-child pairs from unrelated individuals were sought. Mothers averaged about 37 +/- 4 years of age and children averaged roughly 11 +/- 4 years. Libraries were sequenced on Illumina HiSeq 2000 with 100+100 nt paired-end reads after adapter ligation with NEBNext reagents. To prevent cross-contamination, the mother and child libraries were prepared one month apart and sequenced in separate runs. Each donor had between about 450,000 and 2,100,000 distinct TCR beta clonotypes identified. Naive TCR beta clonotypes were estimated from low-frequency clonotypes matched to each donor's FACS-determined naive share, without sorting.

Sequencing was performed on blood. The sequence links TRBV20-1 to TRBJ1-2, with 7 bases matching TRBD1. The sequence was obtained from a woman aged 40 to 49 in good health. The CDR3 loop reads CSASGGQMNSYGYTF. The DNA is TGCAGTGCCAGCGGGGGACAGATGAATAGCTATGGCTACACCTTC.